This T cell receptor (beta chain) was sequenced for a study of tumor-infiltrating lymphocytes in primary liver carcinoma. This clonotype turned up a few times. Its cognate antigen is unknown. Study-wide results and caveats: Representation across all five tumor regions was limited to only about 7.5-24% of top clones.

Investigators took RNA and DNA out together from 20-30 mg of unsorted bulk tissue. Treatment of the patients' primary liver carcinoma consisted of surgical resection. Constant-region priming of approximately 0.55 ug total RNA yielded TCR beta cDNA. A slightly modified ARM-PCR protocol with three nested multiplex PCR rounds produced these TCR beta libraries. TCRdb passed the multiplex PCR reads through MiXCR, listing each CDR3 protein once. The data show roughly 80,000 distinct CDR3 sequences, about 70% seen once. Sequences were obtained from liver tumor tissue from sampling region 4. Subset defined: tumor region T4, right-lateral pole. The receptor comes from a woman aged 60-75 years with primary liver carcinoma and hepatitis B virus infection.

For the CDR3, the DNA is TGTGGCAACACCGAAAGGAGCTCCTACGAGCAGTACTTC. Its protein product is CGNTERSSYEQYF. The genes are TRBV28 and TRBJ2-7, with unresolved D. Germline CDR1 reads MDHEN; CDR2 reads SYDVKM. This CDR3 contains 13 residues.